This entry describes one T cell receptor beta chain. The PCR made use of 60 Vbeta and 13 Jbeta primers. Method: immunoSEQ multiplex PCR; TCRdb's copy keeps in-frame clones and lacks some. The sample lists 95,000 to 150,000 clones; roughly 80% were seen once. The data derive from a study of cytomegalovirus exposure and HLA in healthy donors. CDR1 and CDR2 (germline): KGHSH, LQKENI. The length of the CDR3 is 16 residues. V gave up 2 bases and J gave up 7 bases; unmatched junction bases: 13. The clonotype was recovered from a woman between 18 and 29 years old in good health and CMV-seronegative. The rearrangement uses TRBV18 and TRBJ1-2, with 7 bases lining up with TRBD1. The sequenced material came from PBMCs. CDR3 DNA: TGTGCCAGCTCACCATCCAACAGGGGAAACTATTCTGGCTACACCTTC. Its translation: CASSPSNRGNYSGYTF.